This TCR beta chain was identified in a study of CD8 T cells in ankylosing spondylitis. This clonotype was recorded a few times. The antigen is unknown. The CDR3 loop spans 17 amino acids. In TCRdb, the 5' RACE reads were re-called with MiXCR into one record per CDR3 protein. The table lists 350,000 to 400,000 distinct CDR3 sequences, about 20% of them singletons. Points from the study as a whole: Reportedly, significant enrichment of disease-linked clones occurred in matched ankylosing spondylitis synovial fluid. In ankylosing spondylitis blood, a motif of fewer than 10 highly homologous TCR beta variants appeared characteristic. Some motif variants were previously reported in reactive arthritis synovial fluid and blood.

The gene calls are TRBV21-1 and TRBJ1-3. TRBV21-1 represents a pseudogene. This sequence originates from a male donor with ankylosing spondylitis or in good health (not recorded which). Sequenced: blood, either unsorted or a sorted T cell fraction (not recorded which). The chain's CDR3 is CASSKRRPDRSGNTIYF. CDR3 coding DNA: TGTGCCAGCAGCAAAAGGAGGCCCGATCGCTCTGGAAACACCATATATTTT.